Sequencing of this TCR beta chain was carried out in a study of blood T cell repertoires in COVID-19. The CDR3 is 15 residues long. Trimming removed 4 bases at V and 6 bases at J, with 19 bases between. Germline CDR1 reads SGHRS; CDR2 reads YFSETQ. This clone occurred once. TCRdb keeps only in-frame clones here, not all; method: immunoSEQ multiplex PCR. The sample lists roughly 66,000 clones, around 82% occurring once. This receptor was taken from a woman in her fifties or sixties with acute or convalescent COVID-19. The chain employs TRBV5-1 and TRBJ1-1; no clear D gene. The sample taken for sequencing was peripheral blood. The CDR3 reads CASSPQTRGAAEAFF. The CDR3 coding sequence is TGCGCCAGCAGCCCGCAGACTCGGGGAGCGGCTGAAGCTTTCTTT. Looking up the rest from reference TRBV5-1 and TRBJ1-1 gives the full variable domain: KAGVTQTPRYLIKTRGQQVTLSCSPISGHRSVSWYQQTPGQGLQFLFEYFSETQRNKGNFPGRFSGRQFSNSRSEMNVSTLELGDSALYLCASSPQTRGAAEAFFGQGTRLTVV.